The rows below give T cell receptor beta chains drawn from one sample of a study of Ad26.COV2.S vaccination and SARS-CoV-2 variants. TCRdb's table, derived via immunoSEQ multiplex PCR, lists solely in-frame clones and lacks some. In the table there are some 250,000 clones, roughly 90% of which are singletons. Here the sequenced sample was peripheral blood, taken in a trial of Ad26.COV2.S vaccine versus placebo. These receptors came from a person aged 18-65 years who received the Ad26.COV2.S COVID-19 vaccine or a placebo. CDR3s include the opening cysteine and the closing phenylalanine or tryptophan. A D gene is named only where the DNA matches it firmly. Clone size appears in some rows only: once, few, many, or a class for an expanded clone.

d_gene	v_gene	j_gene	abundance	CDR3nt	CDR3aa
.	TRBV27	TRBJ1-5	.	TGTGCCAGCAGCCCTCAGGGTAGCAATCAGCCCCAGCATTTT	CASSPQGSNQPQHF
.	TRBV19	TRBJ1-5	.	TGTGCCAGTAGTATACCGGGGGCGATTCAGCCCCAGCATTTT	CASSIPGAIQPQHF
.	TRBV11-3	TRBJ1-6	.	TGTGCCAGCTACATGAAGGTGCTGAATTCACCCCTCCACTTT	CASYMKVLNSPLHF
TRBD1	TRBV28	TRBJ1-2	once	TGTGCCAGCAGTTTATTGGCAGGGGGGGGAGGCTACACCTTC	CASSLLAGGGGYTF
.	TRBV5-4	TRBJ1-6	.	TGTGCCAGCAGCTCCCGCGGGGCGTCGGATTCACCCCTCCACTTT	CASSSRGASDSPLHF
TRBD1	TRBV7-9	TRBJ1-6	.	TGTGCCAGCAGCTTAGGGGACAGGGAGGGTTCACCCCTCCACTTT	CASSLGDREGSPLHF
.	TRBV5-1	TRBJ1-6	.	TGCGCCAGCAGCTCTTCAAGCCGGGACAAAAATTCACCCCTCCACTTT	CASSSSSRDKNSPLHF
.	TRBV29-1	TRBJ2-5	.	TGCAGCGTTGGGTACGGGGCTGAAGAGACCCAGTACTTC	CSVGYGAEETQYF
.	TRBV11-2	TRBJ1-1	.	TGTGCCAGCAGCCGTCTAGGGGTGGCTGAAGCTTTCTTT	CASSRLGVAEAFF
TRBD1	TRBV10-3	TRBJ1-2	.	TGTGCCATCACCCCCGGGACAGGGCGTCGTGGTGGCTACACCTTC	CAITPGTGRRGGYTF
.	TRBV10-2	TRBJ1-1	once	TGCGCCAGCATTACGGACAGCTCTATGAACACTGAAGCTTTCTTT	CASITDSSMNTEAFF
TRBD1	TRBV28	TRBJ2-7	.	TGTGCCAGCCGTCTACCGGGACAGGGGGGATCCGAGCAGTACTTC	CASRLPGQGGSEQYF
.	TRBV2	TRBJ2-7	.	TGTGCCAGCAGTGACGGGAGGGGGCTCGCGTCGTCCGAGCAGTACTTC	CASSDGRGLASSEQYF
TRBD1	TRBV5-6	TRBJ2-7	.	TGTGCCAGCAGCCCCGGACAGGGATCCTACGAGCAGTACTTC	CASSPGQGSYEQYF
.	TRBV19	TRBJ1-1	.	TGTGCCAGTAGTATCAGTACGGTTCTGAACACTGAAGCTTTCTTT	CASSISTVLNTEAFF
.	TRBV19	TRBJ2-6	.	TGTGCCAGTAGTATAGAAGGGGTAGGGGCCAACGTCCTGACTTTC	CASSIEGVGANVLTF
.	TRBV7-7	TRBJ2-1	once	TGTGCTAGCAGCCGAGGGACACCTCTGGGAGGGGGGAATGAGCAGTTCTTC	CASSRGTPLGGGNEQFF
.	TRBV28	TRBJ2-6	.	TGTGCCAGCAGTTCCCCCTCCCTGTCTGGGGCCAACGTCCTGACTTTC	CASSSPSLSGANVLTF
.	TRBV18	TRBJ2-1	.	TGTGCCAGCTCCCGGGTAACAGAGCAGTTCTTC	CASSRVTEQFF
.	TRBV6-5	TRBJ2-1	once	TGTGCCAGCAGTTACTCAGGGCGGTTTATAGGCAATGAGCAGTTCTTC	CASSYSGRFIGNEQFF
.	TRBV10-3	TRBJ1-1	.	TGTGCCATCAGTGAGTCGACAGGTTCTGGGTGGAACACTGAAGCTTTCTTT	CAISESTGSGWNTEAFF
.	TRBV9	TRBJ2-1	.	TGTGCCAGCAGCGTAGTCGAGCACTACAATGAGCAGTTCTTC	CASSVVEHYNEQFF
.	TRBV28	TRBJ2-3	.	TGTGCCAGCAGTCGCCAGAGTCTCTGGGCAGATACGCAGTATTTT	CASSRQSLWADTQYF
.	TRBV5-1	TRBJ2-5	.	TGCGCCAGCAGCCCAAAGGGGGGGGAGACCCAGTACTTC	CASSPKGGETQYF
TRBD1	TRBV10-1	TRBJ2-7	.	TGCGCCAGCAAGGGACAGGGTTCCGAGCAGTACTTC	CASKGQGSEQYF
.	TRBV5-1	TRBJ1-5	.	TGCGCCAGCAGCTCGACAGGAAATCAGCCCCAGCATTTT	CASSSTGNQPQHF
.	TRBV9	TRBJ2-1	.	TGTGCCAGCAGCCGTAGATCGGGTTGGGCGGACAATGAGCAGTTCTTC	CASSRRSGWADNEQFF
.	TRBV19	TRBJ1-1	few	TGTGCCAGTAGTATCGGCAGGGTGAACACTGAAGCTTTCTTT	CASSIGRVNTEAFF
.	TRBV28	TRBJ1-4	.	TGTGCCAGCAGTTTATATGGGGAAAAACTGTTTTTT	CASSLYGEKLFF
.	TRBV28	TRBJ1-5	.	TGTGCCAGCAGTTATGACCAGCCCCAGCATTTT	CASSYDQPQHF
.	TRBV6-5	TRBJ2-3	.	TGTGCCACACTTAACAGGGTGGGGAAGTCGGATACGCAGTATTTT	CATLNRVGKSDTQYF
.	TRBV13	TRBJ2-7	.	TGTGCCAGCAGCACCCGCGGGACAGTCGCCTACGAGCAGTACTTC	CASSTRGTVAYEQYF
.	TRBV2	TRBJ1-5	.	TGTGCCAGCAGGGGAGGACAACCCAATCAGCCCCAGCATTTT	CASRGGQPNQPQHF
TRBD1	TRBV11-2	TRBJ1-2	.	TGTGCCAGCAGCTCCCTCGACAGGGGTGGCTACACCTTC	CASSSLDRGGYTF
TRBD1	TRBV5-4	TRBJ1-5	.	TGTGCCAGCAGCTTACGTGACAGGGATGGCAATCAGCCCCAGCATTTT	CASSLRDRDGNQPQHF
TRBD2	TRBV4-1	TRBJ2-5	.	TGCGCCAGCTCGCGCGCCCGGGGGGGCCTTGAGACCCAGTACTTC	CASSRARGGLETQYF
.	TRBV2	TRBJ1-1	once	TGTGCCAGCAGTGATACAGGGTCGGGCACTGAAGCTTTCTTT	CASSDTGSGTEAFF
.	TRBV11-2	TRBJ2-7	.	TGTGCCAGCAGCTTAGATTGGGTCTTAGGCTACGAGCAGTACTTC	CASSLDWVLGYEQYF
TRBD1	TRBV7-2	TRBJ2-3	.	TGTGCCAGCAGCTTAGGGGACAGGTTTAGCACAGATACGCAGTATTTT	CASSLGDRFSTDTQYF
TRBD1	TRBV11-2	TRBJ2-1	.	TGTGCCAGCAGCCCGGGGGACAGGTACTCCTACAATGAGCAGTTCTTC	CASSPGDRYSYNEQFF
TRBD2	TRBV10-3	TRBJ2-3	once	TGTGCCATCAGGGTCCCCTCCGTGGGGCGGGGGACAGATACGCAGTATTTT	CAIRVPSVGRGTDTQYF
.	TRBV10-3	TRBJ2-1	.	TGTGCCATCGGACGGACGAGCAATGAGCAGTTCTTC	CAIGRTSNEQFF
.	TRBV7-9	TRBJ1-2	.	TGTGCCAGCAGCAGTCCGGGGTACGGGGACTATGGCTACACCTTC	CASSSPGYGDYGYTF
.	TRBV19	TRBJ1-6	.	TGTGCCAGTAGTATCCCGCAGGATAATTCACCCCTCCACTTT	CASSIPQDNSPLHF
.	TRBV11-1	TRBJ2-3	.	TGTGCCAGCAGCTTAGTTTTTGTAAGTCCAGATACGCAGTATTTT	CASSLVFVSPDTQYF
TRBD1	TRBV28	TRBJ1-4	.	TGTGCCAGCAGATCACAGGGGAATGAAAAACTGTTTTTT	CASRSQGNEKLFF
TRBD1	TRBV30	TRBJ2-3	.	TGTGCCTGGAGTGTAGGACAGGTACACACAGATACGCAGTATTTT	CAWSVGQVHTDTQYF
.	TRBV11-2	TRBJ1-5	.	TGTGCCAGCAGCCAGACTCAGGGAAATCAGCCCCAGCATTTT	CASSQTQGNQPQHF
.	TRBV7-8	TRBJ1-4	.	TGTGCCAGCAGCTTCCTCTCCAGAGGAACTAATGAAAAACTGTTTTTT	CASSFLSRGTNEKLFF
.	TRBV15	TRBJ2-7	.	TGTGCCACCAGCAGAGGACTAAACTACGAGCAGTACTTC	CATSRGLNYEQYF
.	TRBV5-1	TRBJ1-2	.	TGCGCCAGCAGCAACCGGGACACTCTGGACTATGGCTACACCTTC	CASSNRDTLDYGYTF
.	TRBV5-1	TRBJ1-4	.	TGCGCCAGCAGCTTGGCGGCAGGGACCTCAACTAATGAAAAACTGTTTTTT	CASSLAAGTSTNEKLFF